This entry features one T cell receptor (beta chain) sequence. Its antigen is unidentified. These data are taken from a study of blood T cells in healthy people across ages. The J segment lost 2 bases and the V segment lost 2 bases, leaving 4 bases of the junction unmatched. In germline, CDR1 is SGHRS, CDR2 YFSETQ. The CDR3 extends over 15 amino acids. Notes on the study in general: Reliance upon unsorted PBMCs precluded definitive naive versus antigen-experienced comparison.

The use of a sample-barcoded 5' primer and a J-beta primer mix characterized a second PCR of 7 to 11 cycles. TCRdb analysed the 5' RACE reads with MiXCR anew, one entry per CDR3 protein. The data show over 1,500,000 distinct CDR3 sequences, about 39% seen once. The source is a human donor in good health. The rearrangement uses TRBV5-1 and TRBJ2-1; 7 positions agree with TRBD1. Input material: blood. The CDR3 here is CASSLETGPYNEQFF. CDR3 in DNA: TGCGCCAGCAGCTTAGAGACAGGGCCCTACAATGAGCAGTTCTTC.